This T cell receptor beta chain was captured by sequencing in a study of CD8 T cells in ankylosing spondylitis. Study-level points and caveats: CD8+ disease-linked clones were present at relatively low frequencies in blood. Earlier literature documents some of the motif variants in reactive arthritis synovial fluid and blood.

Comment on this clonotype: Its antigen is undetermined.

It was by quantitative 5'-RACE with molecular barcodes that TCR beta libraries were made. TCRdb processed the 5' RACE reads anew with MiXCR; each CDR3 protein has one entry. The sample has 200,000 to 250,000 distinct CDR3 sequences, roughly 32% seen once; the top ten hold 4% to 5.5%. J lost 7 bases, V lost 7 bases, and 12 bases had no gene match. The CDR3 loop spans 14 amino acids. Germline CDR1 reads WSHSY; CDR2 reads SAAADI. This sequence was found in a male donor with ankylosing spondylitis or in good health (not recorded which). V usage is TRBV10-2 and J usage is TRBJ1-2, with 7 bases aligning to TRBD1. The sequencing sample was made of blood, either unsorted or a sorted T cell fraction (not recorded which). The CDR3 loop reads CASTTSRQGTGYTF. CDR3 nucleotide sequence: TGCGCCAGCACCACGTCAAGACAGGGCACTGGCTACACCTTC.